This TCR beta chain is from a study of T cell repertoires in cytomegalovirus infection. Turning to this clonotype: Its cognate antigen is unknown.

TCRdb redid the calling of the reads with MiXCR, one entry per CDR3 protein. The table has under 850,000 distinct CDR3 sequences, around 30% seen once. The clonotype comes from a human donor in good health (CMV status not recorded). Some clones in this sample may be carry-over from other donors' samples. The source material was cultured PBMCs, sampled from culture after CMV antigen stimulation.

The chain's CDR3 is CAISDRLAGNTDTQYF. CDR3 in DNA: TGTGCCATCAGTGATCGATTAGCGGGGAACACAGATACGCAGTATTTT. The chain recombines TRBV10-3 with TRBJ2-3, with TRBD2 matching 8 bases. This CDR3 contains 16 residues. V was pared by 3 bases and J by 2 bases, with 7 bases of the junction left unmatched. Looked up from germline, CDR1 is ENHRY and CDR2 is SYGVKD.